These T cell receptor beta chains were read from a single sample in a study of blood T cell repertoires in COVID-19. Using immunoSEQ multiplex PCR, the repertoire was profiled, and TCRdb retains in-frame clones only, with some absent. The repertoire holds a few hundred thousand clones, with 65% to 85% as singletons. The specimen sequenced was PBMCs or T cells enriched from blood (not recorded which). The origin of the receptors is a woman between 40 and 50 years old who had recovered from COVID-19. Both conserved end residues are part of each CDR3. D genes are given only for firm matches. Clone size is shown for a subset of rows, as once, few, many or a class of expanded clone.

J gene | V gene | clone size | D gene | CDR3 protein | CDR3 DNA
TRBJ2-3 | TRBV5-8 | once | TRBD1 | CASSFDRGVRDTQYF | TGTGCCAGCAGCTTCGACAGGGGTGTGAGAGATACGCAGTATTTT
TRBJ1-3 | TRBV28 | . | . | CASSARTASGNTIYF | TGTGCCAGCAGTGCTCGGACAGCCTCTGGAAACACCATATATTTT
TRBJ1-1 | TRBV14 | few | . | CASSPLTAYTEAFF | TGTGCCAGCAGCCCATTGACAGCATACACTGAAGCTTTCTTT
TRBJ1-2 | TRBV11-2 | . | TRBD1 | CASSFGDRADSYTF | TGTGCCAGCAGCTTCGGGGACAGGGCTGACAGCTACACCTTC
TRBJ2-5 | TRBV6-6 | once | . | CASSSLQETQYF | TGTGCCAGCAGTTCCCTTCAAGAGACCCAGTACTTC
TRBJ2-5 | TRBV7-9 | . | . | CASSFRRETQYF | TGTGCCAGCAGCTTCCGCCGGGAGACCCAGTACTTC
TRBJ2-7 | TRBV11-2 | . | TRBD1 | CASSYRTGKTSYEQYF | TGTGCCAGCAGCTATCGGACAGGGAAAACCTCCTACGAGCAGTACTTC
TRBJ1-1 | TRBV5-4 | . | . | CASSQGGTEAFF | TGTGCCAGCAGCCAAGGGGGTACTGAAGCTTTCTTT
TRBJ2-5 | TRBV5-6 | . | TRBD1 | CASSISGTEETQYF | TGTGCCAGCAGCATATCCGGGACAGAAGAGACCCAGTACTTC
TRBJ2-3 | TRBV2 | . | TRBD2 | CASRVTSGRADTQYF | TGTGCCAGCAGGGTGACTAGCGGGAGGGCAGATACGCAGTATTTT
TRBJ2-5 | TRBV7-9 | . | TRBD2 | CASSLTSGRGGETQYF | TGTGCCAGCAGCTTGACTAGCGGGAGAGGAGGTGAGACCCAGTACTTC
TRBJ1-1 | TRBV6-5 | . | . | CASSYSPVKTEAFF | TGTGCCAGCAGTTACTCGCCAGTTAAGACTGAAGCTTTCTTT
TRBJ1-1 | TRBV5-4 | . | . | CASSDATGMNTEAFF | TGTGCCAGCAGTGACGCGACCGGGATGAACACTGAAGCTTTCTTT
TRBJ1-1 | TRBV27 | . | TRBD1 | CASSSLGQGIGRTEAFF | TGTGCCAGCAGTTCCCTGGGACAGGGTATTGGAAGGACTGAAGCTTTCTTT
TRBJ1-5 | TRBV2 | few | TRBD1 | CASSFGQGNQPQHF | TGTGCCAGCAGTTTCGGACAGGGCAATCAGCCCCAGCATTTT
TRBJ2-1 | TRBV11-3 | . | . | CASSLEGGVGYNEQFF | TGTGCCAGCAGCTTAGAGGGCGGGGTAGGCTACAATGAGCAGTTCTTC
TRBJ2-3 | TRBV19 | . | . | CASSMGAGITDTQYF | TGTGCCAGTAGTATGGGCGCGGGGATAACAGATACGCAGTATTTT
TRBJ2-1 | TRBV5-4 | . | TRBD1 | CASSLDQGAYNEQFF | TGTGCCAGCAGCTTGGATCAGGGGGCATACAATGAGCAGTTCTTC
TRBJ1-1 | TRBV7-9 | . | . | CASTPWGDTEAFF | TGTGCCAGCACCCCGTGGGGGGACACTGAAGCTTTCTTT
TRBJ2-3 | TRBV2 | few | . | CASSDEEDTQYF | TGTGCCAGCAGTGACGAAGAGGATACGCAGTATTTT
TRBJ2-7 | TRBV2 | . | . | CASTPDRPSYEQYF | TGTGCCAGCACCCCGGACAGACCCTCTTACGAGCAGTACTTC
TRBJ2-5 | TRBV11-2 | . | TRBD2 | CASRSTGGLAGIQETQYF | TGTGCCAGCAGGTCTACAGGCGGACTAGCGGGGATTCAAGAGACCCAGTACTTC
TRBJ2-5 | TRBV29-1 | once | . | CSVEISSGETQYF | TGCAGCGTTGAAATATCCAGCGGGGAGACCCAGTACTTC
TRBJ1-2 | TRBV23-1 | . | . | CASSRDKFYGYTF | TGCGCCAGCAGCCGGGACAAGTTCTATGGCTACACCTTC
TRBJ2-7 | TRBV3-1/TRBV3-2 | . | TRBD1 | CASSQPGTGGRAWREQYF | TGTGCCAGCAGCCAGCCCGGGACAGGGGGCCGGGCTTGGCGAGAGCAGTACTTC
TRBJ2-2 | TRBV5-1 | . | TRBD2 | CASSLQLAGTGELFF | TGCGCCAGCAGCTTACAACTAGCGGGAACCGGGGAGCTGTTTTTT
TRBJ2-3 | TRBV20-1 | . | . | CSAEEADTQYF | TGCAGTGCAGAGGAAGCAGATACGCAGTATTTT
TRBJ2-1 | TRBV5-1 | . | . | CASSLDPGVDEQFF | TGCGCCAGCAGCTTGGACCCGGGGGTGGATGAGCAGTTCTTC
TRBJ1-2 | TRBV7-9 | . | TRBD1 | CASSLSRTGRNGYTF | TGTGCCAGCAGCTTAAGCCGGACAGGGAGAAACGGCTACACCTTC
TRBJ1-6 | TRBV30 | . | . | CAWKSPMDYYNSPLHF | TGTGCCTGGAAGTCACCCATGGACTACTATAATTCACCCCTCCACTTT
TRBJ1-2 | TRBV19 | . | . | CASSIRGRGYTF | TGTGCCAGTAGTATTAGGGGCCGCGGCTACACCTTC
TRBJ2-2 | TRBV24-1 | . | TRBD2 | CATSDPGLAENTGELFF | TGTGCCACCAGTGATCCGGGACTAGCGGAGAACACCGGGGAGCTGTTTTTT
TRBJ2-1 | TRBV28 | . | TRBD2 | CATTSGSMYNEQFF | TGTGCCACAACTAGCGGGAGTATGTACAATGAGCAGTTCTTC
TRBJ1-2 | TRBV2 | . | TRBD1 | CASSVGGRGIRNYGYTF | TGTGCCAGCAGTGTGGGTGGCAGGGGGATTCGGAACTATGGCTACACCTTC
TRBJ1-5 | TRBV11-2 | . | TRBD1 | CASSPGQGRGQPQHF | TGTGCCAGCAGCCCTGGACAGGGTAGGGGTCAGCCCCAGCATTTT
TRBJ2-4 | TRBV2 | . | TRBD1 | CASSEGQSLAKNIQYF | TGTGCCAGCAGTGAGGGACAGAGTCTAGCCAAAAACATTCAGTACTTC
TRBJ1-1 | TRBV7-2 | . | . | CASSLTLTPNTEAFF | TGTGCCAGCAGCTTAACCCTGACACCGAACACTGAAGCTTTCTTT
TRBJ2-7 | TRBV24-1 | . | TRBD2 | CATSDRRDYERPYEQYF | TGTGCCACCAGTGACCGCCGGGACTACGAACGACCCTACGAGCAGTACTTC
TRBJ1-1 | TRBV5-5 | few | . | CASSLAQGMGPEAFF | TGTGCCAGCAGCTTGGCCCAGGGGATGGGCCCTGAAGCTTTCTTT
TRBJ2-7 | TRBV20-1 | few | . | CSASPTGYEQYF | TGCAGTGCTAGTCCGACGGGGTACGAGCAGTACTTC
TRBJ2-1 | TRBV5-4 | . | . | CAYTAYNEQFF | TGTGCCTATACGGCCTACAATGAGCAGTTCTTC
TRBJ1-1 | TRBV7-9 | . | . | CASSLLGDTEAFF | TGTGCCAGCAGCTTGTTAGGGGACACTGAAGCTTTCTTT
TRBJ2-3 | TRBV11-2 | . | . | CASSLVGTSTDTQYF | TGTGCCAGCAGCTTAGTGGGGACTAGCACAGATACGCAGTATTTT